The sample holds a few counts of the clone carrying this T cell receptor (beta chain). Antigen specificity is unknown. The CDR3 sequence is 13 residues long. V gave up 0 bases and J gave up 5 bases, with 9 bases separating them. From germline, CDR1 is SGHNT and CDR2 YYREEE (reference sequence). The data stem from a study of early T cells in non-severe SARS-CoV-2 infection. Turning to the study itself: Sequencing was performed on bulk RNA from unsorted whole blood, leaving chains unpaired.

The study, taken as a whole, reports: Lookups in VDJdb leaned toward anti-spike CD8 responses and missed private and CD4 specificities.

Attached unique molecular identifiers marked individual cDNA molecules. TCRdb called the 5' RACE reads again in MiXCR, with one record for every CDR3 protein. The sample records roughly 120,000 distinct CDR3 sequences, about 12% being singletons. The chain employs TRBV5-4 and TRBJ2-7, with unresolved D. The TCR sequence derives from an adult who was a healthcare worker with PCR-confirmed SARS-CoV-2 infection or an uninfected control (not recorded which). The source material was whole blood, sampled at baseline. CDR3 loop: CASSLEAVHEQYF. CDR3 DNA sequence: TGTGCCAGCAGCTTGGAGGCAGTCCACGAGCAGTACTTC. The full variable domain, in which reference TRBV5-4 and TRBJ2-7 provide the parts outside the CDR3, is ETGVTQSPTHLIKTRGQQVTLRCSSQSGHNTVSWYQQALGQGPQFIFQYYREEENGRGNFPPRFSGLQFPNYSSELNVNALELDDSALYLCASSLEAVHEQYFGPGTRLTVT.